Listed below are T cell receptor beta chains from one sample, sequenced in a study of breast tumors, draining lymph nodes, adjacent tissues. MiXCR was run by TCRdb on the multiplex PCR reads, yielding one entry per CDR3 protein. Of fewer than 150,000 distinct CDR3 sequences detected, over 20% appear once; the ten largest clones hold over 2%. Sequenced sample: axillary lymph node tissue. Receptor source: a female donor with breast cancer. Some clones in this sample may be carry-over from other donors' samples. CDR3s include the opening cysteine and the closing phenylalanine or tryptophan. The D gene is left open where the match is weak. Clone size is not always given. Where it is, it says once, few, many or a class for expanded clones.

>NA|TRBJ2-5|NA|TRBV19
CASSMGWMGQDQETQYF
TGTGCCAGTAGTATGGGTTGGATGGGGCAGGACCAAGAGACCCAGTACTTC
>NA|TRBJ2-7|many|TRBV19
CASSPRGLGEYEQYF
TGTGCCAGTAGCCCTAGGGGCCTGGGGGAGTACGAGCAGTACTTC
>TRBD2|TRBJ2-1|many|TRBV4-1
CASSQLLAGDHEQFF
TGCGCCAGCAGCCAACTACTAGCGGGAGATCATGAGCAGTTCTTC
>TRBD1|TRBJ2-7|NA|TRBV28
CASSFQGALYEQYF
TGTGCCAGCAGTTTCCAGGGGGCCCTCTACGAGCAGTACTTC
>NA|TRBJ2-7|NA|TRBV3-1
CASSRGRIYEQYF
TGTGCCAGCAGCCGGGGGCGGATATACGAGCAGTACTTC
>NA|TRBJ2-7|NA|TRBV7-8
CASSGRARSYEQYF
TGTGCCAGCAGCGGCCGGGCCAGGTCCTACGAGCAGTACTTC
>NA|TRBJ2-5|many|TRBV7-9
CASSSYRGGLETQYF
TGTGCCAGCAGCTCCTACAGGGGGGGGCTAGAGACCCAGTACTTC
>NA|TRBJ1-3|many|TRBV20-1
CSARDRTLWTIYF
TGCAGTGCTAGAGATCGGACGCTGTGGACCATATATTTT
>NA|TRBJ1-4|few|TRBV18
CASSPSATPNNEKLFF
TGTGCCAGCTCACCAAGCGCGACACCTAATAATGAAAAACTGTTTTTT
>NA|TRBJ2-1|many|TRBV29-1
CSSGGPSSYNEQFF
TGCAGCTCTGGGGGACCTTCCTCCTACAATGAGCAGTTCTTC
>TRBD2|TRBJ2-3|many|TRBV19
CASSPGGGLGFTQYF
TGTGCCAGTAGTCCTGGCGGGGGGCTCGGTTTTACGCAGTATTTT
>NA|TRBJ2-1|NA|TRBV18
CASSPSGPGYNEQLF
TGTGCCAGCTCACCTTCGGGGCCGGGGTACAATGAGCAGCTCTTC
>TRBD2|TRBJ2-2|many|TRBV20-1
CSATGGDTGELFF
TGCAGTGCTACGGGAGGGGACACCGGGGAGCTGTTTTTT
>TRBD2|TRBJ2-7|many|TRBV7-9
CASSLGGIEQYF
TGTGCCAGCAGCTTGGGGGGGATCGAGCAGTACTTC
>NA|TRBJ2-7|once|TRBV18
CACSPGRSSYEQYF
TGTGCCTGCTCACCGGGGAGGAGCTCCTACGAGCAGTACTTC
>TRBD2|TRBJ2-7|many|TRBV4-1
CASRKASTSGSSDEQYF
TGCGCCAGCAGAAAAGCATCGACTAGCGGGAGTTCTGACGAGCAGTACTTC
>NA|TRBJ1-2|NA|TRBV6-5
CASSYRGYGYTF
TGTGCCAGCAGTTACAGGGGCTATGGCTACACCTTC
>NA|TRBJ2-7|many|TRBV2
CASSEVYEQYF
TGTGCCAGCAGTGAGGTATACGAGCAGTACTTC
>TRBD2|TRBJ2-3|many|TRBV5-1
CASSLVSAGGHGDTQYF
TGCGCCAGCAGCTTGGTGTCGGCGGGAGGTCATGGAGATACGCAGTATTTT
>NA|TRBJ1-4|many|TRBV9
CASSVDSGEKLFF
TGTGCCAGCAGCGTAGACAGCGGGGAAAAACTGTTTTTT
>NA|TRBJ1-6|many|TRBV20-1
CSASLGRYSPLHF
TGCAGTGCTAGTTTGGGGCGTTATTCACCCCTCCACTTT
>TRBD1|TRBJ2-1|many|TRBV10-3
CAISETGQWQFF
TGTGCCATCAGTGAGACGGGACAGTGGCAGTTCTTC
>TRBD2|TRBJ2-1|few|TRBV11-3
CASSAGRLAGKDEQFF
TGTGCCAGCAGCGCAGGACGACTAGCGGGAAAGGATGAGCAGTTCTTC
>NA|TRBJ2-2|many|TRBV5-1
CASSGTPNTGELFF
TGCGCCAGCAGCGGGACACCGAACACCGGGGAGCTGTTTTTT
>NA|TRBJ2-1|many|TRBV13
CASSVSGTIKNEQFF
TGTGCCAGCAGCGTTTCCGGGACCATAAAAAATGAGCAGTTCTTC
>NA|TRBJ1-2|many|TRBV20-1
CSVPTGTKGGYTF
TGCAGTGTCCCAACCGGGACCAAGGGCGGCTACACCTTC
>TRBD1|TRBJ1-2|many|TRBV2
CASSEGSGGTGYTF
TGTGCCAGCAGTGAAGGGTCAGGGGGCACTGGCTACACCTTC
>NA|TRBJ2-2|few|TRBV28
CASSLLPRAGTGELFF
TGTGCCAGCAGTTTACTTCCCAGGGCAGGGACCGGGGAGCTGTTTTTT
>TRBD1|TRBJ2-1|many|TRBV6-1
CASSARRGQNEQFF
TGTGCCAGCAGTGCTCGCAGGGGGCAGAATGAGCAGTTCTTC
>TRBD1|TRBJ1-2|many|TRBV27
CASSFRPYDRVGYGYTF
TGTGCCAGCAGTTTCCGCCCTTACGACAGGGTAGGCTATGGCTACACCTTC
>NA|TRBJ2-7|many|TRBV2
CASTRDTAYEQYF
TGTGCCAGCACCCGGGACACAGCCTACGAGCAGTACTTC
>NA|TRBJ2-5|many|TRBV14
CASSQDRVVGETQYF
TGTGCCAGCAGCCAAGATCGAGTAGTTGGGGAGACCCAGTACTTC
>NA|TRBJ2-7|many|TRBV5-8
CASSLPGEAYEQYF
TGTGCCAGCAGCTTGCCGGGGGAAGCCTACGAGCAGTACTTC
>TRBD2|TRBJ2-1|many|TRBV20-1
CSAGGREGRREQFF
TGCAGTGCAGGAGGGCGGGAGGGCCGAAGGGAGCAGTTCTTC
>NA|TRBJ1-5|many|TRBV19
CASSIPRTVDQPQHF
TGTGCCAGTAGTATACCCCGGACAGTGGATCAGCCCCAGCATTTT
>NA|TRBJ2-1|many|TRBV20-1
CSASPGQRVNNEQFF
TGCAGTGCTAGTCCGGGACAACGGGTAAACAATGAGCAGTTCTTC
>NA|TRBJ1-3|many|TRBV12-3/TRBV12-4
CASSRDTGNTIYF
TGTGCCAGCAGCAGGGATACTGGAAACACCATATATTTT